Each of the 21 T cell receptor beta chains below was sequenced from the same sample in a study of graft-versus-host responses after intestinal transplantation. Repertoires were generated with immunoSEQ multiplex PCR, while TCRdb's copy carries only in-frame clones and drops some. The data hold some 31,000 clones, with 85% to 95% observed a single time. The sequencing here drew on PBMCs, taken approximately 69 days after intestinal transplant. These receptors all stem from a human patient who received an intestinal transplant, so some T cells may come from the graft donor.

The V and J genes are TRBV6-5 and TRBJ1-1; D not certain. V was cut by 2 bases and J by 12 bases, with 7 bases left in between. The length of the CDR3 is 10 residues. CDR1 MNHEY and CDR2 SVGAGI come from the germline V gene. The CDR3 DNA reads as TGTGCCAGCAGTTACGAGCCACCTTTCTTT. Amino acids: CASSYEPPFF.

V and J are TRBV4-3 and TRBJ1-4, with a weak D call TRBD1 (6 bases). Trimming stripped 0 bases from V and 4 bases from J, with 12 bases between. CDR3 length: 16 amino acids. Germline assignment: CDR1 LGHNA and CDR2 YSLEER. In nucleotides, the CDR3 is TGCGCCAGCAGCCAAGATAAGGGGGGGCATAATGAAAAACTGTTTTTT. It encodes CASSQDKGGHNEKLFF.

The chain has TRBV7-6 and TRBJ1-2; D is ambiguous. The CDR3 extends over 12 amino acids. Germline V gives CDR1 SGHVS, CDR2 FNYEAQ. Trimming removed 3 bases from V and 7 bases from J, with 9 bases in between. In DNA, the CDR3 is TGTGCCAGCAGCTTGATTGGGGTTGGCTACACCTTC. Translated, it gives CASSLIGVGYTF.

This sequence joins TRBV7-9 and TRBJ2-3, with no clear D. CDR1 is SEHNR and CDR2 is FQNEAQ in the germline V gene (reference sequence). CDR3 size: 15 residues. V lost 2 bases, J lost 0 bases, and 9 bases lay in between. The CDR3 bases are TGTGCCAGCAGCTTACAACAGACTAGCACAGATACGCAGTATTTT. Translated, it gives CASSLQQTSTDTQYF.

The chain uses TRBV7-2 and TRBJ2-5; 9 nucleotides line up with TRBD2. The CDR3 consists of 17 residues. Germline assignment: CDR1 SGHTA and CDR2 FQGNSA. V shed 1 base, J shed 7 bases, and the junction held 13 bases outside the gene matches. The CDR3 sequence is CASSLVGLAHEGATQYF. CDR3 bases: TGTGCCAGCAGCTTAGTGGGACTAGCACACGAGGGGGCGACCCAGTACTTC.

The chain uses TRBV2 and TRBJ1-1; the D gene is possibly TRBD1 (6 bases). The CDR3 has 13 residues. Germline CDR1 is SNHLY and CDR2 is FYNNEI. Trimming took 3 bases from V and 4 from J, leaving 9 bases between them. As DNA, the CDR3 is TGTGCCAGCAGTGATACAGGGATCACTGAAGCTTTCTTT. This codes for CASSDTGITEAFF.

The rearrangement uses TRBV6-4 and TRBJ2-1; tentatively, D is TRBD2 (5 bases). CDR1 MRHNA and CDR2 SNTAGT come from the germline V gene. This CDR3 has 13 residues. Trimming took 5 bases from V and 10 from J, leaving 15 bases between them. The CDR3 bases are TGTGCCAGCAGTCCCGGGGAGTCCTGGGAGCAGTTCTTC. Translating it yields CASSPGESWEQFF.

The chain links TRBV25-1 to TRBJ2-2; 9 bases agree with TRBD1. V gave up 10 bases and J gave up 4 bases; unmatched junction bases: 13. The germline V gene has CDR1 MGHDK and CDR2 SYGVNS. This CDR3 region has 16 residues. The CDR3 protein is CATAHDGQGFTGELFF. The CDR3 DNA sequence: TGTGCCACGGCGCATGATGGACAGGGGTTCACCGGGGAGCTGTTTTTT.

V is TRBV30 and J is TRBJ2-2; D uncertain. In germline, CDR1 is GTSNPN, CDR2 SVGIG (reference sequence). Trimming pared 4 bases from V and 3 bases from J, leaving 3 bases between. CDR3 length: 11 residues. CDR3 amino acids: CAWKDTGELFF. CDR3 DNA: TGTGCCTGGAAAGACACCGGGGAGCTGTTTTTT.

The V and J genes are TRBV27 and TRBJ1-3; D uncertain. The germline V and J ends were trimmed by 2 bases and 0 bases, with 8 bases remaining between them. Looked up from germline, CDR1 is MNHEY and CDR2 is SMNVEV (reference sequence). The CDR3 is 15 residues long. CDR3 region: CASSLTGFSGNTIYF. CDR3 nucleotides: TGTGCCAGCAGTTTAACTGGGTTCTCTGGAAACACCATATATTTT.

This chain connects TRBV7-8 to TRBJ2-1, with a weak D call TRBD1 (6 bases). Germline V gene sequence: CDR1 SGHVS, CDR2 FQNEAQ. The CDR3 is 12 amino acids. V was trimmed by 6 bases and J by 9 bases, leaving 12 bases between them. CDR3 loop: CASRYIGGEQFF. The CDR3 coding sequence is TGTGCCAGCAGGTATATAGGGGGTGAGCAGTTCTTC.

V is TRBV9 and J is TRBJ1-6; 11 bases fit TRBD1. CDR1 is SGDLS and CDR2 is YYNGEE in the germline V gene. The ends lost 3 bases at V and 6 bases at J; junction bases unmatched: 8. The CDR3 has 17 residues. This CDR3 reads CASSDPGQGEGNSPLHF. The CDR3, as DNA: TGTGCCAGCAGCGACCCGGGACAGGGGGAGGGTAATTCACCCCTCCACTTT.

The chain recombines TRBV4-2 with TRBJ2-5; the match to TRBD2 covers 7 bases. V was clipped by 3 bases and J by 5 bases; unmatched bases: 9. This CDR3 has 15 amino acids. In germline, CDR1 is LGHNA, CDR2 YNFKEQ. The CDR3 DNA sequence: TGTGCCAGCAGCCAGAGGCGGGAGAGACTGGAGACCCAGTACTTC. This sequence encodes CASSQRRERLETQYF.

This chain joins TRBV5-1 and TRBJ1-2; tentatively, D is TRBD1 (5 bases). This CDR3 spans 14 amino acids. In germline, CDR1 is SGHRS, CDR2 YFSETQ. Trimming pared 1 base from V and 5 bases from J, leaving 12 bases between. CDR3 region: CASSLRNRSYGYTF. The CDR3 nucleotides read TGCGCCAGCAGCTTGCGTAACAGGAGTTATGGCTACACCTTC.

The rearrangement links TRBV27 to TRBJ2-1; 8 bases are a match to TRBD2. Germline values: CDR1 MNHEY, CDR2 SMNVEV (reference sequence). The CDR3 has 15 residues. J lost 6 bases, V lost 7 bases, and 11 bases had no gene match. The CDR3 protein is CASTPVGLAVNEQFF. In DNA, the CDR3 is TGTGCCAGCACCCCTGTCGGACTAGCAGTCAATGAGCAGTTCTTC.

V and J are TRBV28 and TRBJ2-6; D is ambiguous. V was clipped by 3 bases and J by 0 bases, with 3 bases between them. The CDR3 is 14 amino acids. CDR1 and CDR2 (germline): MDHEN, SYDVKM. This chain's CDR3 is CASSFFSGANVLTF. DNA for the CDR3: TGTGCCAGCAGTTTCTTCTCTGGGGCCAACGTCCTGACTTTC.

The chain uses TRBV4-3 and TRBJ2-3, with 10 bases fitting TRBD2. Germline CDR1 LGHNA, CDR2 YSLEER. This CDR3 contains 18 residues. Losses at the gene ends were 1 base for V and 4 bases for J; bases not matched to a gene: 11. The CDR3 here is CASSQGESGGGHPDTQYF. The CDR3 bases are TGCGCCAGCAGCCAAGGAGAGAGCGGGGGGGGCCACCCAGATACGCAGTATTTT.

The chain is built from TRBV6-5 and TRBJ1-3; D ambiguous. The CDR3 consists of 14 residues. CDR1 MNHEY and CDR2 SVGAGI come from the germline V gene. Between the trimmed V and J ends, which lost 2 bases and 0 bases, there was a span of 5 bases. Here the CDR3 reads CASSYAFSGNTIYF. CDR3 bases: TGTGCCAGCAGTTACGCTTTCTCTGGAAACACCATATATTTT.

This chain connects TRBV4-1 to TRBJ2-4; D gene uncertain. Trimming cost V 3 bases and J 3 bases, with 27 bases left between them. The CDR3 is 20 amino acids. The germline gives CDR1 MGHRA, CDR2 YSYEKL. The CDR3 loop reads CASSQLTPVNPIFGKNIQYF. In DNA, the CDR3 is TGCGCCAGCAGCCAGCTAACACCAGTCAACCCGATATTTGGCAAAAACATTCAGTACTTC.

CDR3 region: CASSLVTGTGELFF. As DNA, the CDR3 is TGTGCCAGCAGCTTAGTCACTGGCACCGGGGAGCTGTTTTTT. The rearrangement links TRBV7-2 to TRBJ2-2; D is uncertain. V lost 1 base, J lost 4 bases, and 7 bases lay in between. CDR3 size: 14 residues. The germline V gene has CDR1 SGHTA and CDR2 FQGNSA.

The J gene is TRBJ2-1, the V gene TRBV6-5; D remains unclear. Between the trimmed V and J ends, which lost 3 bases and 0 bases, there was a span of 6 bases. This CDR3 is built from 14 residues. Germline V gene sequence: CDR1 MNHEY, CDR2 SVGAGI. As DNA, the CDR3 is TGTGCCAGCAGTTATGGGCTCTCCTACAATGAGCAGTTCTTC. Encoded protein: CASSYGLSYNEQFF.